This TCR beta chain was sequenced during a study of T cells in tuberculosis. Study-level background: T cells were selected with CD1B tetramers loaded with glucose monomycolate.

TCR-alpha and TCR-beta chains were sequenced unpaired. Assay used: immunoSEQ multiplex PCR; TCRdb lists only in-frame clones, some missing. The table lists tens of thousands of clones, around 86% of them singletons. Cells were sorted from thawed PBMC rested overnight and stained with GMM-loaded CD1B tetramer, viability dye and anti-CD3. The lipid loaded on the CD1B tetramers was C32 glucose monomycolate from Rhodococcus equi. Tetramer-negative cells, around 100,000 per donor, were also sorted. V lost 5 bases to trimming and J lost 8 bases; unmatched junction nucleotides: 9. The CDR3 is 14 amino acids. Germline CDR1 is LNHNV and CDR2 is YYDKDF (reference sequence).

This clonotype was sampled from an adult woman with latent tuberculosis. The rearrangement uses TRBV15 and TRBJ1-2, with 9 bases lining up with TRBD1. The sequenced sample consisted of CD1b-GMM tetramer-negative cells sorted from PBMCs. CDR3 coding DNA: TGTGCCACCAGCGGAATGGGACAGGGTGGCGGCTACACCTTC. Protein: CATSGMGQGGGYTF.